These T cell receptor beta chains were read from a single sample in a study of identifying expanded T cells in peripheral blood. Sequenced by immunoSEQ multiplex PCR; TCRdb stores in-frame clones only, minus some. This table holds 60,000 to 65,000 clones, around 86% found once. The specimen was blood. The receptors here all came from a person aged 18-69 years in good health. Both conserved end residues are part of each CDR3. Each record gives: V gene, D gene, clone size, J gene, CDR3 protein, CDR3 DNA. A D gene is named only where the DNA matches it firmly. Clone size, where shown, is once, few, many, or a class for clones that have expanded.

V: TRBV4-3; D: .; size: .; J: TRBJ2-1; CDR3: CASSSEKVYNEQFF; DNA: TGCGCCAGCAGTAGTGAGAAAGTTTACAATGAGCAGTTCTTC
V: TRBV9; D: .; size: .; J: TRBJ1-2; CDR3: CASSVVTGAGGYTF; DNA: TGTGCCAGCAGCGTAGTAACCGGGGCCGGGGGCTACACCTTC
V: TRBV2; D: .; size: .; J: TRBJ1-2; CDR3: CASTGWGANYGYTF; DNA: TGTGCCAGCACGGGGTGGGGGGCTAACTATGGCTACACCTTC
V: TRBV18; D: .; size: .; J: TRBJ1-1; CDR3: CASSPSRATEAFF; DNA: TGTGCCAGCTCACCATCCAGGGCTACTGAAGCTTTCTTT
V: TRBV5-1; D: .; size: .; J: TRBJ2-5; CDR3: CASSYTGIETQYF; DNA: TGCGCCAGCAGTTATACAGGGATAGAGACCCAGTACTTC
V: TRBV5-8; D: .; size: .; J: TRBJ1-2; CDR3: CASSQARIAYGYTF; DNA: TGTGCCAGCAGTCAAGCACGGATTGCCTATGGCTACACCTTC
V: TRBV7-3; D: .; size: .; J: TRBJ1-6; CDR3: CASRTGSRDSPLHF; DNA: TGTGCCAGCAGAACCGGGTCGAGGGATTCACCCCTCCACTTT
V: TRBV30; D: .; size: .; J: TRBJ1-6; CDR3: CAWRTVLPTRNSPLHF; DNA: TGTGCCTGGAGAACGGTCCTACCGACGAGGAATTCACCCCTCCACTTT
V: TRBV27; D: .; size: .; J: TRBJ1-6; CDR3: CASSRRTPSSPLHF; DNA: TGTGCCAGCTCTCGACGGACGCCCTCCTCACCCCTCCACTTT
V: TRBV11-2; D: TRBD1; size: .; J: TRBJ1-5; CDR3: CASSNYRGDHSNQPQHF; DNA: TGTGCCAGCAGTAACTACAGGGGGGACCATAGCAATCAGCCCCAGCATTTT
V: TRBV5-6; D: TRBD2; size: .; J: TRBJ2-3; CDR3: CASSFEAGGRDTQYF; DNA: TGTGCCAGCAGCTTTGAAGCGGGAGGTAGAGATACGCAGTATTTT
V: TRBV28; D: .; size: .; J: TRBJ2-2; CDR3: CASIPRGGAGTGTGELFF; DNA: TGTGCCAGCATCCCCCGAGGGGGGGCGGGGACGGGCACCGGGGAGCTGTTTTTT
V: TRBV7-6; D: .; size: .; J: TRBJ2-7; CDR3: CASSLYGTHYEQYF; DNA: TGTGCCAGCAGCTTATATGGGACACACTACGAGCAGTACTTC
V: TRBV6-4; D: .; size: .; J: TRBJ2-1; CDR3: CASSEVQGSYNEQFF; DNA: TGTGCCAGCAGTGAGGTGCAGGGGTCCTACAATGAGCAGTTCTTC
V: TRBV10-2; D: .; size: .; J: TRBJ1-2; CDR3: CASSDWQPLYGYTF; DNA: TGCGCCAGCAGTGATTGGCAGCCCCTCTATGGCTACACCTTC
V: TRBV5-4; D: .; size: .; J: TRBJ1-1; CDR3: CASSPGQGTISLGDTEAFF; DNA: TGTGCCAGCAGCCCTGGGCAGGGGACGATCAGCCTCGGGGACACTGAAGCTTTCTTT
V: TRBV11-3; D: TRBD1; size: .; J: TRBJ1-1; CDR3: CASSLRGTEAFF; DNA: TGTGCCAGCAGCCTCAGGGGGACTGAAGCTTTCTTT
V: TRBV11-2; D: .; size: .; J: TRBJ2-5; CDR3: CASSRGRNQETQYF; DNA: TGTGCCAGCAGCCGCGGACGGAACCAAGAGACCCAGTACTTC
V: TRBV9; D: .; size: .; J: TRBJ1-2; CDR3: CASTSNYGYTF; DNA: TGTGCCAGCACTTCCAACTATGGCTACACCTTC
V: TRBV7-9; D: TRBD1; size: once; J: TRBJ2-7; CDR3: CASSFMGGQGISYEQYF; DNA: TGTGCCAGCAGCTTTATGGGGGGACAGGGGATTTCCTACGAGCAGTACTTC
V: TRBV6-5; D: TRBD1; size: .; J: TRBJ1-2; CDR3: CASSSDRAGGYTF; DNA: TGTGCCAGCAGTTCGGACAGGGCTGGAGGCTACACCTTC
V: TRBV28; D: TRBD1; size: .; J: TRBJ1-2; CDR3: CASGQGWGYTF; DNA: TGTGCCAGCGGACAGGGCTGGGGCTACACCTTC
V: TRBV5-4; D: .; size: few; J: TRBJ1-2; CDR3: CASSSDATYGYTF; DNA: TGTGCCAGCAGCTCAGACGCAACCTATGGCTACACCTTC
V: TRBV7-2; D: TRBD2; size: .; J: TRBJ2-1; CDR3: CASSLRSSGSTNEQFF; DNA: TGTGCCAGCAGCTTAAGGTCAAGCGGGAGTACTAATGAGCAGTTCTTC